This TCR beta chain came from a study of blood T cell repertoires in COVID-19. The assay was immunoSEQ multiplex PCR, and TCRdb's table has in-frame clones only and misses some. The sample records 270,000 or so clones, 86% being singletons. This clone was observed a few times. Sequences were obtained from peripheral blood. The clonotype originates from a man between 40 and 49 years old with active or convalescent COVID-19.

CDR3 DNA sequence: TGTGCCAGCAGTCTAGCGGGGGGGTCAAATGAGCAGTTCTTC. It translates to CASSLAGGSNEQFF. This chain links TRBV27 with TRBJ2-1; TRBD2 matches 12 bases. V was pared by 5 bases and J by 7 bases, with 3 bases of the junction left unmatched. Germline-derived CDR1 and CDR2 are MNHEY and SMNVEV (reference sequence). The length of the CDR3 is 14 residues.